The 10 T cell receptor beta chains reported below all come from one sample, sequenced in a study of shared clonotypes between healthy human individuals. This table comes from immunoSEQ multiplex PCR, and its TCRdb copy is limited to in-frame clones, with some not included. The sample records over 1.4 million clones, approximately 96% being singletons. Sequencing was performed on naive CD4+ T cells sorted from blood. This sample's subset: CD45RA+ positively selected. All receptors come from a man aged 25 to 40 in good health.

As to this clone: The identical CDR3 is also encoded by other nucleotide sequences in the sample. The CDR3 DNA follows: TGCGCCAGCAGCCCGACAGGATCCTACGAGCAGTACTTC. Translating gives CASSPTGSYEQYF. V gene TRBV5-1 combines with J gene TRBJ2-7; D might be TRBD1 (6 bases). Germline V lookup: CDR1 SGHRS, CDR2 YFSETQ. This CDR3 has 13 amino acids. V was trimmed by 4 bases and J by 1 base, leaving 9 bases between them.

The chain is built from TRBV7-9 and TRBJ1-2; a weak D match, TRBD1 (5 bases). Germline values: CDR1 SEHNR, CDR2 FQNEAQ (reference sequence). The CDR3 consists of 17 residues. Trimming removed 0 bases from V and 2 bases from J, with 16 bases in between. The chain's CDR3 is CASSLALGQGRNYGYTF. The CDR3 DNA reads TGTGCCAGCAGCTTAGCCCTTGGACAAGGGCGAAACTATGGCTACACCTTC.

The chain joins TRBV2 to TRBJ2-5; TRBD2 agrees at 9 bases. The germline V gene has CDR1 SNHLY and CDR2 FYNNEI. J lost 7 bases, V lost 9 bases, and 9 bases had no gene match. This CDR3 is built from 13 residues. CDR3 in amino acids: CASRAGAGGTQYF. The CDR3, as DNA: TGTGCCAGTAGAGCGGGAGCGGGGGGGACCCAGTACTTC. The variable domain in full, completed from reference TRBV2 and TRBJ2-5, reads EPEVTQTPSHQVTQMGQEVILRCVPISNHLYFYWYRQILGQKVEFLVSFYNNEISEKSEIFDDQFSVERPDGSNFTLKIRSTKLEDSAMYFCASRAGAGGTQYFGPGTRLLVL.

The chain employs TRBV27 and TRBJ2-1, with TRBD2 matching over 7 bases. This CDR3 is 16 amino acids long. The V gene's germline CDR1 is MNHEY and CDR2 SMNVEV (reference sequence). With V trimmed by 5 bases and J by 0 bases, 7 bases remained unmatched. CDR3 loop: CASSPGVAGSYNEQFF. CDR3 in DNA: TGTGCCAGCAGTCCGGGAGTAGCGGGCTCCTACAATGAGCAGTTCTTC.

The chain couples TRBV29-1 to TRBJ2-1; possible D gene TRBD2, 5 bases. V gave up 7 bases and J gave up 8 bases, with 27 bases separating them. Germline-derived CDR1 and CDR2 are SQVTM and ANQGSEA. The CDR3 length is 16 residues. The CDR3 region is CSGWTDGKRISDEQFF. In DNA, the CDR3 is TGCAGCGGTTGGACTGACGGCAAACGAATTAGCGATGAGCAGTTCTTC.

The rearrangement links TRBV4-2 to TRBJ2-1; D not certain. V was shortened by 5 bases and J by 0 bases, with 14 bases between the two germline ends. CDR1 LGHNA and CDR2 YNFKEQ come from the germline V gene. CDR3 size: 16 residues. The CDR3 DNA follows: TGTGCCAGCAGCGGAAGCGCCTTAAGCTCCTACAATGAGCAGTTCTTC. This encodes CASSGSALSSYNEQFF.

The rearrangement uses TRBV14 and TRBJ2-1; 7 positions agree with TRBD2. J lost 6 bases, V lost 4 bases, and 12 bases had no gene match. The CDR3 totals 16 residues. CDR1 SGHDN and CDR2 FVKESK come from the germline V gene. This CDR3 reads CASSPHKGSGLNEQFF. Written as DNA, the CDR3 is TGTGCCAGCAGCCCCCATAAAGGTAGCGGGCTCAATGAGCAGTTCTTC.

This sequence joins TRBV19 and TRBJ1-5; perhaps TRBD1 as D (5 bases). This CDR3 is built from 14 residues. V gave up 4 bases and J gave up 5 bases, with 12 bases separating them. From germline, CDR1 is LNHDA and CDR2 SQIVND (reference sequence). CDR3 sequence: CASSKGEIDQPQHF. The DNA of the CDR3 is TGTGCCAGTAGTAAAGGGGAGATCGATCAGCCCCAGCATTTT.

Details on this clone: The junction departs from the called germline gene at one end, perhaps through a read error. The CDR3 loop reads CASSLRGANAGELFF. The CDR3 region has the DNA TGTGCCAGCAGCTTACGAGGGGCGAACGCCGGGGAGCTGTTTTTT. The V gene is TRBV7-2, the J gene TRBJ2-2, with D possibly called TRBD1 or TRBD2 (5 bases each). This CDR3 is built from 15 residues. The V gene's germline CDR1 is SGHTA and CDR2 FQGNSA.

The chain joins TRBV5-5 to TRBJ1-1; no reliable D call. Trimming removed 2 bases from V and 1 base from J, with 15 bases in between. The CDR3 covers 16 residues. Germline V CDR1 and CDR2: SGHKS, YYEKEE (reference sequence). The CDR3 loop reads CASSFGFSQRNTEAFF. CDR3 DNA sequence: TGTGCCAGCAGCTTCGGGTTCTCGCAGCGGAACACTGAAGCTTTCTTT.